What follows is one TCR beta chain and its context. The source of the sample is a study of control samples from healthy donors and cancer patients. Losses at the gene ends were 2 bases for V and 4 bases for J; bases not matched to a gene: 12. CDR3 length: 18 residues. In germline, CDR1 is SGHTS, CDR2 YDEGEE. Sequencing was performed with immunoSEQ multiplex PCR; in TCRdb, only in-frame clones are kept and a portion is missing. The sample records 150,000 to 200,000 clones, around 88% being singletons. This clonotype was sampled from a man aged 18 to 30 in good health. The genes are TRBV5-8 and TRBJ2-3; 11 bases agree with TRBD2. Sequenced: blood. CDR3 sequence reads: CASSLKLGLAEGADTQYF. The DNA of the CDR3 is TGTGCCAGCAGCTTAAAACTGGGACTAGCGGAGGGGGCAGATACGCAGTATTTT.